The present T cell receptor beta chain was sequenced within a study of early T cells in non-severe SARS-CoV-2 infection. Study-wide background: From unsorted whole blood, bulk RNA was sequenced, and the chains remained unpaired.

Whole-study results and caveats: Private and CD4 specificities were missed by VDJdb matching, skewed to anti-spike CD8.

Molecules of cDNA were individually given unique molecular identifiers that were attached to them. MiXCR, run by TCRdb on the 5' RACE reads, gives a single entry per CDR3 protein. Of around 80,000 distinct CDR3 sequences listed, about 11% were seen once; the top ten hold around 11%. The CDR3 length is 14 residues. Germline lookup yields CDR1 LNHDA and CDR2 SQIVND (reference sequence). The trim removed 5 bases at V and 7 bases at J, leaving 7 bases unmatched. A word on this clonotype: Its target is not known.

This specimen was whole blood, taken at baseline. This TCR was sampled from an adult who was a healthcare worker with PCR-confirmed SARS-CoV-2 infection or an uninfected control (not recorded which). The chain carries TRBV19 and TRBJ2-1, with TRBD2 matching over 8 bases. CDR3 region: CASSLTGGLNEQFF. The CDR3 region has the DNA TGTGCCAGTAGTCTGACGGGGGGGTTGAATGAGCAGTTCTTC.